This record covers a single T cell receptor beta chain. The germline CDR1 and CDR2 sequences are WNHNN and SYGVQD (reference sequence). The ends were cut back, 0 bases at V and 0 bases at J, with 23 bases in the middle. This CDR3 comprises 21 residues. The assay was immunoSEQ multiplex PCR, and TCRdb's table has in-frame clones only and misses some. This sample has some 370,000 clones, with roughly 89% found just once. The sample is drawn from a study of blood T cell repertoires in COVID-19. For the study at large: The cDNA or gDNA used as material had been derived from T cells, B-cell-depleted T cells, or PBMCs.

The clonotype comes from a man aged 18 to 30 with active or convalescent COVID-19. Sequenced material: peripheral blood. The V gene is TRBV10-1, the J gene TRBJ2-2, with a tentative D call TRBD1 (6 bases). The CDR3 here is CASSESRVQGWKNANTGELFF. The CDR3, as DNA: TGCGCCAGCAGTGAGTCGAGGGTCCAGGGGTGGAAAAACGCGAACACCGGGGAGCTGTTTTTT.